What follows are 27 T cell receptor beta chains derived from one specimen sequenced in a study of T cell changes during pregnancy in multiple sclerosis. Repertoires were generated with immunoSEQ multiplex PCR, while TCRdb's copy carries only in-frame clones and drops some. The table records roughly 38,000 clones, around 92% of them present only once. The material was CD8+ T cells from peripheral blood mononuclear cells, obtained in the third trimester of pregnancy. These TCRs come from a female donor with multiple sclerosis, enrolled in a pregnancy study.

The chain joins TRBV6-4 to TRBJ2-2; TRBD1 matches 9 bases. The V and J ends lost 5 bases and 1 base, in that order; junction bases with no gene match: 2. The CDR3 is 15 residues long. Germline V CDR1 and CDR2: MRHNA, SNTAGT. The DNA for the CDR3 is TGTGCCAGCAGTCGACAGGGGGGGAACACCGGGGAGCTGTTTTTT. Translated, it gives CASSRQGGNTGELFF.

The J gene is TRBJ2-1, the V gene TRBV4-3; D is perhaps TRBD2 (6 bases). V lost 0 bases to trimming and J lost 8 bases, with 14 bases between them. Per germline, CDR1 LGHNA and CDR2 YSLEER. This CDR3 is built from 15 residues. The CDR3 DNA reads TGCGCCAGCAGCCAAGAACCGGGTACGGGGGATGAGCAGTTCTTC. It specifies CASSQEPGTGDEQFF.

V is TRBV19 and J is TRBJ2-1; 9 nucleotides align to TRBD2. This CDR3 region has 16 residues. In germline, CDR1 is LNHDA, CDR2 SQIVND (reference sequence). Germline trimming cut 3 bases from V and 0 bases from J; bases unmatched to any gene: 3. The CDR3 DNA sequence: TGTGCCAGTAGTATCGCGGGGGGGATCTCCTACAATGAGCAGTTCTTC. It is translated as CASSIAGGISYNEQFF.

V is TRBV7-2 and J is TRBJ2-3; D unresolved. V was trimmed by 4 bases and J by 1 base, leaving 12 bases between them. The length of the CDR3 is 15 residues. Germline assignment: CDR1 SGHTA and CDR2 FQGNSA. The DNA of the CDR3 is TGTGCCAGCAGCTCGGCTAGAGCGCGCACAGATACGCAGTATTTT. Residues: CASSSARARTDTQYF.

The chain combines TRBV27 with TRBJ2-2; TRBD2 might be the D (6 bases). The V end lost 10 bases, the J end lost 7 bases, and 13 bases lay between the germline ends. The CDR3 is made up of 12 amino acids. Germline V gene lookup returns CDR1 MNHEY and CDR2 SMNVEV (reference sequence). The CDR3 DNA is TGTGCCACTAGGGTAGCGGTCGGGGAGCTGTTTTTT. Encoded protein: CATRVAVGELFF.

V is TRBV27 and J is TRBJ2-1; 8 nucleotides agree with TRBD2. V shed 5 bases and J 0 bases; nucleotides not matched to a gene: 0. Germline V gene data show CDR1 as MNHEY and CDR2 as SMNVEV (reference sequence). The CDR3 consists of 14 residues. CDR3 loop: CASSSGSSYNEQFF. CDR3 in DNA: TGTGCCAGCAGTAGCGGGAGCTCCTACAATGAGCAGTTCTTC.

This rearrangement joins TRBV5-4 to TRBJ2-5; 8 bases are shared with TRBD1. V was pared by 2 bases and J by 5 bases, with 8 bases of the junction left unmatched. The CDR3 has 15 residues. The V gene's germline CDR1 is SGHNT and CDR2 YYREEE (reference sequence). CDR3 nucleotide sequence: TGTGCCAGCAGCTTTCAGGGGGCGCCGGTCGAGACCCAGTACTTC. Protein product: CASSFQGAPVETQYF.

The V gene is TRBV7-8, the J gene TRBJ2-3, with D perhaps matching TRBD2 (6 bases). The V gene lost 6 bases and the J gene lost 11 bases, with 27 bases spanning the gap. The CDR3 covers 16 residues. Germline V gene lookup returns CDR1 SGHVS and CDR2 FQNEAQ. In DNA form, the CDR3 reads TGTGCCAGCAGTTCACGCGCCGGGACTTCCACCTCGATGCAGTATTTT. It yields the protein CASSSRAGTSTSMQYF.

V and J are TRBV28 and TRBJ2-7; D unclear. Germline CDR1 MDHEN, CDR2 SYDVKM. V gave up 5 bases and J gave up 9 bases, with 11 bases separating them. This CDR3 region has 11 residues. DNA of the CDR3: TGTGCCAGCAGTGACACCGTGACGCAGTACTTC. Translated: CASSDTVTQYF.

The J gene is TRBJ2-7, the V gene TRBV19, with 7 bases fitting TRBD2. This CDR3 is built from 13 residues. Germline trimming cut 3 bases from V and 3 bases from J; bases unmatched to any gene: 2. Per the germline V gene, CDR1 is LNHDA and CDR2 is SQIVND (reference sequence). CDR3 nucleotide sequence: TGTGCCAGTAGTATGGCTAGCGGCTACGAGCAGTACTTC. Protein: CASSMASGYEQYF. Based on the CDR3 plus reference TRBV19 and TRBJ2-7, the full variable domain is DGGITQSPKYLFRKEGQNVTLSCEQNLNHDAMYWYRQDPGQGLRLIYYSQIVNDFQKGDIAEGYSVSREKKESFPLTVTSAQKNPTAFYLCASSMASGYEQYFGPGTRLTVT.

The chain carries TRBV4-1 and TRBJ2-7; 12 nucleotides agree with TRBD1. The CDR3 has 14 residues. Germline trimming cut 4 bases from V and 7 bases from J; bases unmatched to any gene: 5. Germline CDR1 and CDR2: MGHRA and YSYEKL. CDR3 amino acids: CASSPGQGALEQYF. CDR3 sequence (DNA): TGCGCCAGCAGCCCGGGACAGGGGGCGCTTGAGCAGTACTTC.

The chain recombines TRBV2 with TRBJ2-1, with 9 bases that match TRBD2. V shed 2 bases and J 7 bases; nucleotides not matched to a gene: 6. Germline V CDR1 and CDR2: SNHLY, FYNNEI. This CDR3 is 15 amino acids long. The CDR3, as DNA: TGTGCCAGCAGTGAACTAGCGGGATCTCCTAATGAGCAGTTCTTC. Translated: CASSELAGSPNEQFF.

V usage is TRBV7-2 and J usage is TRBJ2-1, with TRBD2 matching 11 bases. The germline V gene encodes CDR1 SGHTA and CDR2 FQGNSA. This CDR3 is 16 amino acids long. Germline trimming cut 3 bases from V and 4 bases from J; bases unmatched to any gene: 5. The CDR3 sequence is CASSLLLAGEYNEQFF. The CDR3 DNA is TGTGCCAGCAGCTTGTTACTAGCGGGAGAATACAATGAGCAGTTCTTC.

The CDR3 reads CSVTGWSTDTQYF. The CDR3 DNA reads TGCAGCGTTACGGGGTGGAGCACAGATACGCAGTATTTT. V usage is TRBV29-1 and J usage is TRBJ2-3; D perhaps matches TRBD2 (5 bases). This CDR3 has 13 residues. Germline V lookup: CDR1 SQVTM, CDR2 ANQGSEA. Trimming shortened V by 5 bases and J by 0 bases, and 9 bases separated the two germline ends.

The chain recombines TRBV11-2 with TRBJ2-7; 10 positions agree with TRBD2. The CDR3 is 15 residues long. V shed 8 bases, J shed 5 bases, and the junction held 12 bases outside the gene matches. Germline CDR1 reads SGHAT; CDR2 reads FQNNGV. As DNA, the CDR3 is TGTGCCAGCGTCCCGCCTAGCGGGAGTTTCCACGAGCAGTACTTC. The encoded protein is CASVPPSGSFHEQYF.

V gene TRBV4-2 combines with J gene TRBJ1-2; no firm D call. V lost 1 base and J 6 bases, leaving 6 bases between the germline ends. This CDR3 has 12 amino acids. In germline, CDR1 is LGHNA, CDR2 YNFKEQ. The CDR3 DNA is TGTGCCAGCAGCCAAGGAAGCAATGGCTACACCTTC. This sequence encodes CASSQGSNGYTF.

The V call is TRBV14, the J call TRBJ2-3; TRBD2 matches 11 bases. CDR1 and CDR2 (germline): SGHDN, FVKESK. After removal of 1 base from V and 2 bases from J, the junction contained 5 bases not matched to a gene. The CDR3 consists of 17 residues. The DNA for the CDR3 is TGTGCCAGCAGCCAAGGGGCTAGCGGGAGGATCACAGATACGCAGTATTTT. Translated, it gives CASSQGASGRITDTQYF.

The chain links TRBV25-1 to TRBJ2-1; 9 nucleotides agree with TRBD1. The CDR3 has 16 amino acids. V shed 4 bases and J 9 bases; nucleotides not matched to a gene: 13. CDR1 and CDR2 from the germline V gene are MGHDK and SYGVNS. CDR3 loop: CASSGGTGPYHSEQFF. Written as DNA, the CDR3 is TGTGCCAGCAGTGGGGGGACAGGGCCATATCATAGTGAGCAGTTCTTC. Full variable domain (outside the CDR3, taken from reference TRBV25-1 and TRBJ2-1): EADIYQTPRYLVIGTGKKITLECSQTMGHDKMYWYQQDPGMELHLIHYSYGVNSTEKGDLSSESTVSRIRTEHFPLTLESARPSHTSQYLCASSGGTGPYHSEQFFGPGTRLTVL.

This chain uses TRBV7-9 with TRBJ2-1; TRBD1 matches at 10 bases. Germline values: CDR1 SEHNR, CDR2 FQNEAQ (reference sequence). The CDR3 consists of 14 residues. Trimming cost V 5 bases and J 3 bases; bases outside gene matches: 1. The CDR3 sequence is CASSGTGVYNEQFF. The CDR3 DNA sequence: TGTGCCAGCAGCGGGACAGGGGTCTACAATGAGCAGTTCTTC.

The J gene is TRBJ2-1, the V gene TRBV7-9; a weak D match, TRBD1 (6 bases). CDR3 size: 13 residues. Per the germline V gene, CDR1 is SEHNR and CDR2 is FQNEAQ (reference sequence). Trimming shortened V by 2 bases and J by 6 bases, and 8 bases separated the two germline ends. For the CDR3, the DNA is TGTGCCAGCAGCTTATCACAGGGCAATGAGCAGTTCTTC. The encoded protein is CASSLSQGNEQFF.

Remarks on this clone: Other DNA sequences in this specimen translate into the identical CDR3. J is TRBJ2-1 and V is TRBV9, with TRBD2 matching over 7 bases. J gave up 4 bases and V 2 bases, and 6 bases lay outside the gene matches. Germline-derived CDR1 and CDR2 are SGDLS and YYNGEE. The CDR3 has 15 amino acids. CDR3 protein: CASSVSGAIYNEQFF. In DNA, the CDR3 is TGTGCCAGCAGCGTGAGCGGGGCGATTTACAATGAGCAGTTCTTC.

The count of this clone is one. This chain joins TRBV27 and TRBJ2-1, with 9 nucleotides matching TRBD1. The ends lost 3 bases at V and 9 bases at J; junction bases unmatched: 6. Germline V gives CDR1 MNHEY, CDR2 SMNVEV (reference sequence). CDR3 size: 14 residues. CDR3 sequence (DNA): TGTGCCAGCAGTTTTAACAGGGGGCTCGGTGAGCAGTTCTTC. Translation gives CASSFNRGLGEQFF.

The chain combines TRBV6-1 with TRBJ1-1; 7 bases line up with TRBD1. Unmatched junction bases numbered 7, after V lost 2 bases and J lost 4 bases. Germline CDR1 MNHNS, CDR2 SASEGT. The CDR3 has 15 amino acids. The CDR3 DNA reads as TGTGCCAGCAGTGAACCGACAGGGATTGGCACTGAAGCTTTCTTT. Protein: CASSEPTGIGTEAFF.

This clone is a singleton in its sample. The V gene is TRBV7-2, the J gene TRBJ2-3, with 10 positions matching TRBD2. This CDR3 comprises 16 residues. Per germline, CDR1 SGHTA and CDR2 FQGNSA. V lost 1 base to trimming and J lost 6 bases; unmatched junction nucleotides: 7. The CDR3 spells CASSLVGASGSDTQYF. The CDR3 coding sequence is TGTGCCAGCAGCTTAGTGGGCGCTAGCGGGAGTGATACGCAGTATTTT.

This clone was observed a single time. The chain has TRBV29-1 and TRBJ2-1, with a tentative D call TRBD2 (6 bases). CDR1 and CDR2 (germline): SQVTM, ANQGSEA. Trimming cost V 3 bases and J 0 bases, with 6 bases left between them. This CDR3 is 13 amino acids long. This chain's CDR3 is CSVDGSSYNEQFF. The CDR3 DNA is TGCAGCGTTGACGGGAGCTCCTACAATGAGCAGTTCTTC.

The chain is built from TRBV7-8 and TRBJ2-3; TRBD2 matches 11 bases. Per germline, CDR1 SGHVS and CDR2 FQNEAQ. This CDR3 has 16 amino acids. The J segment lost 1 base and the V segment lost 1 base, leaving 1 base of the junction unmatched. CDR3 sequence: CASSLELAGGTDTQYF. DNA for the CDR3: TGTGCCAGCAGCTTAGAACTAGCGGGGGGCACAGATACGCAGTATTTT. The whole variable domain, remainder taken from reference TRBV7-8 and TRBJ2-3, is GAGVSQSPRYKVAKRGQDVALRCDPISGHVSLFWYQQALGQGPEFLTYFQNEAQLDKSGLPSDRFFAERPEGSVSTLKIQRTQQEDSAVYLCASSLELAGGTDTQYFGPGTRLTVL.

The V call is TRBV29-1, the J call TRBJ1-1; D is possibly TRBD1 (6 bases). Germline V gene data show CDR1 as SQVTM and CDR2 as ANQGSEA. CDR3 size: 11 residues. Deletions cut 6 bases from V and 8 bases from J, with 13 bases between. This chain's CDR3 is CSVPQGQEAFF. The DNA for the CDR3 is TGCAGCGTCCCACAGGGCCAAGAAGCTTTCTTT.